Each of the 25 T cell receptor beta chains below was sequenced from the same sample in a study of technical replicates of blood from a few donors. Assay used: immunoSEQ multiplex PCR; TCRdb lists only in-frame clones, some missing. The sample carries around 64,000 clones, 90% to 95% recorded once. Source material: PBMCs. These receptors were obtained from a human donor in good health. Some clones in this sample may be carry-over from other donors' samples.

The CDR3: CASSLDQVITDTQYF. CDR3 nucleotides: TGTGCCAGCAGCTTGGATCAGGTTATCACAGATACGCAGTATTTT. This chain connects TRBV5-6 to TRBJ2-3; D is unclear. There are 15 residues in the CDR3. The V gene lost 0 bases and the J gene lost 2 bases, with 10 bases spanning the gap. Germline V gene lookup returns CDR1 SGHDT and CDR2 YYEEEE.

The genes are TRBV19 and TRBJ1-5; D unclear. Trimming took 3 bases from V and 0 from J, leaving 9 bases between them. This CDR3 is 15 amino acids long. The germline V gene has CDR1 LNHDA and CDR2 SQIVND (reference sequence). This chain's CDR3 is CASSMQVHSNQPQHF. The CDR3 DNA reads TGTGCCAGTAGTATGCAGGTTCATAGCAATCAGCCCCAGCATTTT.

The chain joins TRBV7-6 to TRBJ1-4, with TRBD1 identical over 12 bases. Losses at the gene ends were 1 base for V and 3 bases for J; bases not matched to a gene: 6. There are 18 residues in the CDR3. Germline values: CDR1 SGHVS, CDR2 FNYEAQ. The CDR3 nucleotides are TGTGCCAGCAGCTTAGTTGGGACAGGGGGCACGGCTAATGAAAAACTGTTTTTT. Its translation: CASSLVGTGGTANEKLFF.

The chain combines TRBV30 with TRBJ1-3; weak D call: TRBD1 (5 bases). The ends were cut back, 3 bases at V and 2 bases at J, with 14 bases in the middle. The length of the CDR3 is 15 residues. Germline V gives CDR1 GTSNPN, CDR2 SVGIG (reference sequence). Here the CDR3 DNA reads TGTGCCTGGAGCCCCATCGGGGGACCTGGAAACACCATATATTTT. Protein sequence: CAWSPIGGPGNTIYF.

The J gene is TRBJ1-4, the V gene TRBV10-2; tentatively, D is TRBD1 (5 bases). The germline CDR1 and CDR2 sequences are WSHSY and SAAADI. V was shortened by 6 bases and J by 8 bases, with 16 bases between the two germline ends. The CDR3 length is 14 residues. The CDR3 loop reads CASSSGGVDEKLFF. CDR3 bases: TGCGCCAGCAGCTCGGGAGGGGTCGACGAAAAACTGTTTTTT.

The gene calls are TRBV7-2 and TRBJ1-1, with unresolved D. Trimming stripped 6 bases from V and 4 bases from J, with 12 bases between. In germline, CDR1 is SGHTA, CDR2 FQGNSA. The CDR3 is 13 residues long. This CDR3 is CASRSTEPTEAFF. The CDR3 region has the DNA TGTGCCAGCAGAAGTACAGAGCCCACTGAAGCTTTCTTT.

The V gene is TRBV29-1, the J gene TRBJ2-3; D is ambiguous. The V end lost 8 bases, the J end lost 8 bases, and 14 bases lay between the germline ends. CDR3 length: 11 amino acids. Germline CDR1 SQVTM, CDR2 ANQGSEA. The CDR3 loop is CSFSLSGTQYF. The DNA for the CDR3 is TGCAGCTTCTCCCTCTCGGGTACGCAGTATTTT.

This sequence joins TRBV7-9 and TRBJ2-1, with 8 bases matching TRBD2. Trimming removed 4 bases from V and 8 bases from J; junction bases left unmatched: 7. Germline values: CDR1 SEHNR, CDR2 FQNEAQ (reference sequence). CDR3 size: 14 residues. The CDR3 nucleotides read TGTGCCAGCAGCTCGGAGCGGGAGTGGTATGAGCAGTTCTTC. Its protein is CASSSEREWYEQFF.

In its sample, this clone was seen once. This chain uses TRBV18 with TRBJ2-7; 7 bases are a match to TRBD1. The V gene's germline CDR1 is KGHSH and CDR2 LQKENI. The CDR3 spans 13 residues. After removal of 5 bases from V and 3 bases from J, the junction contained 4 bases not matched to a gene. Here the CDR3 DNA reads TGTGCCAGCTCAGAGAGACAGGGCTACGAGCAGTACTTC. This encodes CASSERQGYEQYF.

The chain joins TRBV2 to TRBJ2-5, with TRBD2 matching over 8 bases. V shed 6 bases, J shed 5 bases, and the junction held 11 bases outside the gene matches. Germline CDR1 SNHLY, CDR2 FYNNEI. CDR3 size: 15 residues. CDR3: CASRVTGLVTETQYF. The CDR3 region has the DNA TGTGCCAGCAGAGTTACGGGACTAGTTACCGAGACCCAGTACTTC.

This clone was observed once. This chain connects TRBV7-8 to TRBJ2-7; 9 bases fit TRBD2. The V segment lost 1 base and the J segment 2 bases; nucleotides outside the gene matches: 0. The CDR3 consists of 14 residues. CDR1 is SGHVS and CDR2 is FQNEAQ in the germline V gene. This CDR3 reads CASSLGGGAYEQYF. CDR3 bases: TGTGCCAGCAGCTTAGGCGGGGGGGCCTACGAGCAGTACTTC.

This chain links TRBV15 with TRBJ2-4; TRBD2 agrees at 11 bases. V lost 2 bases to trimming and J lost 6 bases; unmatched junction nucleotides: 12. The CDR3 has 18 residues. Germline V lookup: CDR1 LNHNV, CDR2 YYDKDF (reference sequence). For the CDR3, the DNA is TGTGCCACCAGCAGACCCGGGACTAGCGGAAGACCTAGAAACATTCAGTACTTC. It encodes CATSRPGTSGRPRNIQYF.

The chain employs TRBV19 and TRBJ1-2; TRBD1 matches at 10 bases. CDR1 and CDR2 (germline): LNHDA, SQIVND (reference sequence). The CDR3 consists of 14 residues. V was clipped by 8 bases and J by 4 bases; unmatched bases: 7. This CDR3 reads CASDDGTGAYGYTF. The CDR3 DNA reads as TGTGCCAGTGATGACGGGACAGGGGCCTATGGCTACACCTTC. The complete variable domain, with remaining parts taken from reference TRBV19 and TRBJ1-2, reads DGGITQSPKYLFRKEGQNVTLSCEQNLNHDAMYWYRQDPGQGLRLIYYSQIVNDFQKGDIAEGYSVSREKKESFPLTVTSAQKNPTAFYLCASDDGTGAYGYTFGSGTRLTVV.

V and J are TRBV5-4 and TRBJ2-2; D uncertain. Germline V gene lookup returns CDR1 SGHNT and CDR2 YYREEE (reference sequence). Trimming removed 4 bases from V and 6 bases from J, with 10 bases in between. The CDR3 sequence is 13 residues long. The CDR3, as DNA: TGTGCCAGCAGCACCGACACCGCCGGGGAGCTGTTTTTT. The encoded protein is CASSTDTAGELFF.

The V gene is TRBV4-3, the J gene TRBJ1-4; D unclear. Germline CDR1 LGHNA, CDR2 YSLEER. Trimming took 5 bases from V and 1 from J, leaving 14 bases between them. This CDR3 region has 16 residues. CDR3 nucleotides: TGCGCCAGCAGCAAAACAGCAACGATAACTAATGAAAAACTGTTTTTT. It encodes CASSKTATITNEKLFF.

The rearrangement uses TRBV5-6 and TRBJ1-5, with no clear D. Between the trimmed V and J ends, which lost 0 bases and 0 bases, there was a span of 4 bases. Germline V gene data show CDR1 as SGHDT and CDR2 as YYEEEE. The CDR3 has 14 residues. CDR3: CASSLGYSNQPQHF. The CDR3 DNA is TGTGCCAGCAGCTTGGGTTATAGCAATCAGCCCCAGCATTTT. Drawing the rest from reference TRBV5-6 and TRBJ1-5, the complete variable domain is DAGVTQSPTHLIKTRGQQVTLRCSPKSGHDTVSWYQQALGQGPQFIFQYYEEEERQRGNFPDRFSGHQFPNYSSELNVNALLLGDSALYLCASSLGYSNQPQHFGDGTRLSIL.

The gene calls are TRBV30 and TRBJ1-2; 10 nucleotides agree with TRBD1. CDR1 and CDR2 (germline): GTSNPN, SVGIG (reference sequence). This CDR3 region has 14 residues. Trimming at V came to 5 bases and at J to 0 bases, leaving 3 bases not matched to a gene. The CDR3 bases are TGTGCCTGGGACAGGGGGCCGACTAACTATGGCTACACCTTC. Its protein is CAWDRGPTNYGYTF.

The gene calls are TRBV7-2 and TRBJ2-1; 10 bases agree with TRBD1. Per the germline V gene, CDR1 is SGHTA and CDR2 is FQGNSA. This CDR3 has 12 amino acids. J was trimmed by 14 bases and V by 5 bases; bases with no gene match: 6. The CDR3 DNA sequence: TGTGCCAGCAGCGACCGGGACAGGGGAAAGTTCTTC. This encodes CASSDRDRGKFF.

The J gene is TRBJ2-1, the V gene TRBV6-5; 10 bases agree with TRBD1. CDR1 MNHEY and CDR2 SVGAGI come from the germline V gene. The CDR3 consists of 16 residues. Germline trimming cut 4 bases from V and 3 bases from J; bases unmatched to any gene: 6. Here the CDR3 reads CASSSPRDRGYNEQFF. The CDR3 nucleotides read TGTGCCAGCAGTTCTCCCCGGGACAGGGGCTACAATGAGCAGTTCTTC.

The chain couples TRBV7-3 to TRBJ2-1, with 7 bases aligning to TRBD2. Per germline, CDR1 SGHTA and CDR2 FQGTGA. The ends lost 5 bases at V and 2 bases at J; junction bases unmatched: 6. CDR3 length equals 15 residues. The DNA for the CDR3 is TGTGCCAGCAGCGTAAGCGGGATGGCCTACAATGAGCAGTTCTTC. It codes for CASSVSGMAYNEQFF. Together with reference TRBV7-3 and TRBJ2-1, the CDR3 gives the full variable domain: GAGVSQTPSNKVTEKGKYVELRCDPISGHTALYWYRQSLGQGPEFLIYFQGTGAADDSGLPNDRFFAVRPEGSVSTLKIQRTERGDSAVYLCASSVSGMAYNEQFFGPGTRLTVL.

The gene calls are TRBV16 and TRBJ2-1, with TRBD2 as a possible D gene (6 bases). V lost 0 bases to trimming and J lost 4 bases, with 16 bases between them. Germline V gene lookup returns CDR1 KGHSY and CDR2 FQNENV. The CDR3 contains 17 residues. The CDR3 region is CASSQSLADAEYNEQFF. The CDR3 coding sequence is TGTGCCAGCAGCCAATCATTAGCGGATGCGGAATACAATGAGCAGTTCTTC.

The rearrangement joins TRBV6-6 to TRBJ2-1; D is possibly TRBD2 (6 bases). V was trimmed by 5 bases and J by 6 bases, leaving 8 bases between them. The CDR3 is 12 residues long. Per the germline V gene, CDR1 is MNHNY and CDR2 is SVGAGI (reference sequence). The CDR3 bases are TGTGCCAGCAGTCCGACTAGCAATGAGCAGTTCTTC. This sequence encodes CASSPTSNEQFF.

The gene calls are TRBV18 and TRBJ2-1; 12 positions match TRBD2. CDR1 KGHSH and CDR2 LQKENI come from the germline V gene. Germline trimming cut 3 bases from V and 10 bases from J; bases unmatched to any gene: 4. This CDR3 has 14 residues. The CDR3 sequence: CASSPTGLAGEQFF. CDR3 DNA: TGTGCCAGCTCACCTACCGGACTAGCGGGAGAGCAGTTCTTC. Full variable domain (missing parts from reference TRBV18 and TRBJ2-1): NAGVMQNPRHLVRRRGQEARLRCSPMKGHSHVYWYRQLPEEGLKFMVYLQKENIIDESGMPKERFSAEFPKEGPSILRIQQVVRGDSAAYFCASSPTGLAGEQFFGPGTRLTVL.

V is TRBV27 and J is TRBJ2-7; TRBD1 matches 8 bases. The V and J ends lost 7 bases and 3 bases, in that order; junction bases with no gene match: 8. The CDR3 has 14 residues. Germline assignment: CDR1 MNHEY and CDR2 SMNVEV (reference sequence). CDR3 protein: CASTVGTGHYEQYF. The CDR3 nucleotides are TGTGCCAGCACCGTGGGGACAGGTCACTACGAGCAGTACTTC.

The J gene is TRBJ2-1, the V gene TRBV27, with 8 bases matching TRBD1. Germline CDR1 is MNHEY and CDR2 is SMNVEV (reference sequence). The trim removed 10 bases at V and 3 bases at J, leaving 5 bases unmatched. This CDR3 contains 13 residues. CDR3 nucleotide sequence: TGTGCCACCTCAGGGGGCAGCTACAATGAGCAGTTCTTC. Its translation is CATSGGSYNEQFF.